The 3 T cell receptor beta chains below all came from one sample that was sequenced in a study of CD8+CD57+ T cells in acquired aplastic anemia. Study-level points and caveats: Reduced diversity was recorded for CD8+CD57+ cells relative to total CD4+ and CD8+ pools in patients.

Previously, flow cytometry had revealed CD8+CD57+ cell expansion in the patients chosen for sequencing. Genomic DNA served as template for TCR beta VDJ and CDR3 profiling. Using its own MiXCR run on the reads, TCRdb lists one record per CDR3 protein. The sample lists about 20,000 distinct CDR3 sequences, about two fifths occurring once. No antigen has been assigned to these receptors. The sample was CD8+CD57+ T cells sorted from PBMCs. Specified subset: bead-enriched CD8+CD57+ effector memory T cells from SAA patients. The source of these receptors is a human donor with aplastic anemia.

This clonotype turned up a few times. The rearrangement joins TRBV6-4 to TRBJ2-3; the match to TRBD2 covers 8 bases. Germline CDR1 reads MRHNA; CDR2 reads SNTAGT. The CDR3 consists of 15 residues. Trimming took 3 bases from V and 3 from J; bases not matched to a gene: 5. The CDR3 DNA reads TGTGCCAGCAGTGAGGACGGGGGGGCGACAGATACGCAGTATTTT. Protein sequence: CASSEDGGATDTQYF.

This clonotype occurred a few times. The J gene is TRBJ1-3, the V gene TRBV5-1; no reliable D call. CDR3 size: 14 residues. CDR1 and CDR2 from the germline V gene are SGHRS and YFSETQ. Trimming pared 0 bases from V and 3 bases from J, leaving 7 bases between. CDR3 loop: CASSLGAYGNTIYF. In nucleotides, the CDR3 is TGCGCCAGCAGCTTGGGGGCGTATGGAAACACCATATATTTT.

The chain has TRBV19 and TRBJ1-2, with a tentative D call TRBD1 (5 bases). Germline values: CDR1 LNHDA, CDR2 SQIVND (reference sequence). The CDR3 runs 15 residues. V was trimmed by 3 bases and J by 8 bases, leaving 19 bases between them. CDR3 nucleotides: TGTGCCAGTAGTATTGAAGGGGCTATACTTCGGGGCTACACCTTC. This encodes CASSIEGAILRGYTF.